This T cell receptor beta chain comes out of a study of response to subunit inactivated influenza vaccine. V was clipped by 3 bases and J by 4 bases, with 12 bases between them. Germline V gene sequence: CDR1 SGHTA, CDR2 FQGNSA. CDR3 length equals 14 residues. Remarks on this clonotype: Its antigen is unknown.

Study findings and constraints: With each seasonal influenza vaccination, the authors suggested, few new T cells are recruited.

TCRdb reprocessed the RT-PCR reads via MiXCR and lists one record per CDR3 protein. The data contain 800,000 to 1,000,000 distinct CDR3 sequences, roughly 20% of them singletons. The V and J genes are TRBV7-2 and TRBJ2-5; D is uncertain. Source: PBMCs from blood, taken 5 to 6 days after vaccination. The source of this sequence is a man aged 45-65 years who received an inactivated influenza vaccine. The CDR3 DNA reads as TGTGCCAGCAGCTTCAAATTCGGTGGAGAGACCCAGTACTTC. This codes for CASSFKFGGETQYF.